This is a list of T cell receptor beta chains from one sample in a study of blood T cell repertoires in COVID-19. TCRdb keeps only in-frame clones here, not all; method: immunoSEQ multiplex PCR. The table has roughly 200,000 clones, roughly 83% seen once. The source material was PBMCs or T cells enriched from blood (not recorded which). Receptors were obtained from a man aged 35-49 years with acute COVID-19. CDR3s include the opening cysteine and the closing phenylalanine or tryptophan. D genes are given only for firm matches. Only some rows state a clone size, as once, few, many or a class for expanded clones.

TGTGCCAGCAGGGGGACTTCCTCGGGGGAGCTGTTTTTT	CASRGTSSGELFF	.	TRBJ2-2	TRBV6-5	.
TGTGCCAGCAGTTTCACTAGCTCCTACGAGCAGTACTTC	CASSFTSSYEQYF	.	TRBJ2-7	TRBV27	.
TGTGCCAGCAGCTTAGAGGTCGCGACAGGGATACTCCACTTT	CASSLEVATGILHF	TRBD1	TRBJ1-6	TRBV7-2	few
TGTGCCAGCAGTGAAGCCCGGGGTAGTCCAAAGCAGTTCTTC	CASSEARGSPKQFF	.	TRBJ2-1	TRBV25-1	.
TGTGCCAGCAGTCCAACGGGGGGGAGCAATCAGCCCCAGCATTTT	CASSPTGGSNQPQHF	.	TRBJ1-5	TRBV2	.
TGTGCCAGCAACCCACTAGCGTCCCAAGAGACCCAGTACTTC	CASNPLASQETQYF	TRBD2	TRBJ2-5	TRBV27	.
TGTGCCAGCAGCCCCCCTTGGGGGGAGAGAACCGGGGAGCTGTTTTTT	CASSPPWGERTGELFF	.	TRBJ2-2	TRBV11-3	.
TGTGCCAGCAGCTTAGGGTTAGGTTGGCGGGATGGAGGGACCCAGTACTTC	CASSLGLGWRDGGTQYF	.	TRBJ2-5	TRBV11-2	.
TGTGCCAGCAGCTTGGCCGGGAGGAACACCGGGGAGCTGTTTTTT	CASSLAGRNTGELFF	.	TRBJ2-2	TRBV11-3	once
TGTGCCAGGTTAGTGACAGGGGGAGAGAAAAACACTGAAGCTTTCTTT	CARLVTGGEKNTEAFF	TRBD1	TRBJ1-1	TRBV6-6	.
TGCAGCGTTGAAGCTGTGATAAATGCTGGGATTCTGACAGCAACCTCTGGGGCCAACGTCCTGACTTTC	CSVEAVINAGILTATSGANVLTF	.	TRBJ2-6	TRBV29-1	.
TGTGCCAGCTCCCCTACCGGGACACTTAATCAGCCCCAGCATTTT	CASSPTGTLNQPQHF	.	TRBJ1-5	TRBV27	.
TGTGCCAGCAGTCGCTATAGCAATCAGCCCCAGCATTTT	CASSRYSNQPQHF	.	TRBJ1-5	TRBV27	.
TGTGCCAGCAGCGAAACAGGGAACACTGAAGCTTTCTTT	CASSETGNTEAFF	.	TRBJ1-1	TRBV9	.
TGTGCCAGCAGAATCGAGCGGGTCACAGATACGCAGTATTTT	CASRIERVTDTQYF	.	TRBJ2-3	TRBV2	.
TGTGCCAGCAGAGGGGACACCCTTAGCAATCAGCCCCAGCATTTT	CASRGDTLSNQPQHF	.	TRBJ1-5	TRBV2	.
TGTGCCAGTAGTATATGGGCCGGAGGGGATCCGTCGGGGCAGTACTTC	CASSIWAGGDPSGQYF	.	TRBJ2-7	TRBV19	.
TGCGCCAGCAGCTTGACGGGGGCGAACACCGGGGAGCTGTTTTTT	CASSLTGANTGELFF	.	TRBJ2-2	TRBV5-1	.
TGTGCCAGCAGCCAAGAGGCCACCGAGGACAACTTCTTGACAGATACGCAGTATTTT	CASSQEATEDNFLTDTQYF	.	TRBJ2-3	TRBV3-1/TRBV3-2	.
TGTGCCAGCAGTCCAAGACAGGGATCCGGGGAGCTGTTTTTT	CASSPRQGSGELFF	TRBD1	TRBJ2-2	TRBV27	.
TGTGCCAGCAGCCCCCTCGGAGGGTCGGTACCTTACGAGCAGTACTTC	CASSPLGGSVPYEQYF	.	TRBJ2-7	TRBV11-2	.
TGTGCCAGCAGCTCAAAAAACGGACTAGGCCGGCTCGAGCAGTACTTC	CASSSKNGLGRLEQYF	TRBD2	TRBJ2-7	TRBV13	.
TGTGCCAGCAGCTTAGAAGCGTCAGAGACCCAGTACTTC	CASSLEASETQYF	.	TRBJ2-5	TRBV11-3	.
TGTGCCAGCTACACAGGGATTCAAGAGACCCAGTACTTC	CASYTGIQETQYF	.	TRBJ2-5	TRBV18	few
TGCGCCAGCAGCGGAAGGGGCCTCATTAGCAATCAGCCCCAGCATTTT	CASSGRGLISNQPQHF	.	TRBJ1-5	TRBV4-1	.
TGTGCCAGTAGTGCCGGGGGTCCCTCCTACAATGAGCAGTTCTTC	CASSAGGPSYNEQFF	.	TRBJ2-1	TRBV19	.
TGTGCCAGCAGCCGACGGGGGGTCGACTCCTACGAGCAGTACTTC	CASSRRGVDSYEQYF	TRBD2	TRBJ2-7	TRBV9	.
TGTGCCAGCAGCTTAGATGGGTCCAACAGATATACGCAGTATTTT	CASSLDGSNRYTQYF	.	TRBJ2-3	TRBV7-2	.
TGTGCCAGCAGTTTCATCGGGGAGCTGTTTTTT	CASSFIGELFF	.	TRBJ2-2	TRBV12-3/TRBV12-4	few
TGTGCCAGCAGCGAACCCGGCACCGGGGAGCTGTTTTTT	CASSEPGTGELFF	.	TRBJ2-2	TRBV7-3	.
TGCAGTGCCTGTGGGACAGGGTCCTACGAGCAGTACTTC	CSACGTGSYEQYF	TRBD1	TRBJ2-7	TRBV29-1	few
TGTGCCAGCTCACCAAGTACAGGGGAGACCTATGGCTACACCTTC	CASSPSTGETYGYTF	TRBD1	TRBJ1-2	TRBV18	.